This T cell receptor beta chain was obtained from a study of blood T cell repertoires in COVID-19. In the authors' methods: Researchers report that nucleated cell counts were estimated from reference gene primer amplification. Measured with immunoSEQ multiplex PCR; TCRdb has only the in-frame clones, and not every one. V, J and clone size are those of that table, while D and trimming were read from the DNA. The sample gives 200,000 to 250,000 clones, around 82% of which show up once; approximately 7.4% is in the top ten. Sequencing used PBMCs or T cells enriched from blood (not recorded which). The receptor was derived from a woman in her thirties or forties with acute COVID-19.

CDR3 sequence (DNA): TGTGCCAGCAGCTTGGAAGGCGGAACCTTCGAGCAGTACTTC. Encoded protein: CASSLEGGTFEQYF. The rearrangement joins TRBV5-5 to TRBJ2-7; D is unclear. This CDR3 comprises 14 residues. CDR1 and CDR2 from the germline V gene are SGHKS and YYEKEE (reference sequence). V dropped 0 bases and J dropped 6 bases, with 13 bases sitting between them.